These 27 T cell receptor beta chains share one sample of origin, sequenced in a study of cytomegalovirus exposure and HLA in healthy donors. The protocol was immunoSEQ multiplex PCR, while the TCRdb copy is restricted to in-frame clones and leaves out a portion. The repertoire holds 160,000 or so clones, with 85% as singletons. Specimen: PBMCs. These receptors all stem from a young man in good health and CMV-seropositive.

This chain joins TRBV5-1 and TRBJ1-4; TRBD1 aligns across 8 bases. V lost 0 bases and J lost 3; bases outside the gene matches: 4. CDR1 and CDR2 (germline): SGHRS, YFSETQ. This CDR3 region has 16 residues. The CDR3 nucleotides are TGCGCCAGCAGCTTGGGGTCGACAGGGGCTAATGAAAAACTGTTTTTT. Protein: CASSLGSTGANEKLFF.

This chain's CDR3 is CASSARQGGNYGYTF. The CDR3 DNA follows: TGCGCCAGCAGCGCAAGACAGGGGGGAAACTATGGCTACACCTTC. The chain combines TRBV5-1 with TRBJ1-2; 9 nucleotides match TRBD1. The CDR3 covers 15 residues. Germline V CDR1 and CDR2: SGHRS, YFSETQ. V gave up 4 bases and J gave up 2 bases; unmatched junction bases: 6.

The genes are TRBV7-9 and TRBJ1-6; 9 nucleotides line up with TRBD1. There are 18 residues in the CDR3. Germline lookup yields CDR1 SEHNR and CDR2 FQNEAQ (reference sequence). V lost 5 bases, J lost 3 bases, and 11 bases stayed unmatched. The CDR3 region is CASSGIHRGPYYNSPLHF. CDR3 in DNA: TGTGCCAGCAGCGGTATCCACAGGGGGCCTTACTATAATTCACCCCTCCACTTT.

The V call is TRBV10-3, the J call TRBJ2-7; 10 nucleotides align to TRBD2. The junction had 5 bases not matched to a gene; V was cut back by 4 bases and J by 2 bases. The germline V gene encodes CDR1 ENHRY and CDR2 SYGVKD. The CDR3 consists of 15 residues. CDR3 DNA sequence: TGTGCCATCAGTGGGACTAGCGGACATCCCTACGAGCAGTACTTC. It is translated as CAISGTSGHPYEQYF.

The chain combines TRBV4-1 with TRBJ2-7; 7 bases are shared with TRBD1. The CDR3 totals 14 residues. The V segment lost 5 bases and the J segment 2 bases; nucleotides outside the gene matches: 6. The V gene's germline CDR1 is MGHRA and CDR2 YSYEKL. In nucleotides, the CDR3 is TGCGCCAGCAGCGCCCGACAGGGTCCCTACGAGCAGTACTTC. It specifies CASSARQGPYEQYF.

The CDR3 sequence is CRAGGFGNEQFF. The DNA of the CDR3 is TGCAGGGCGGGGGGGTTTGGCAATGAGCAGTTCTTC. V is TRBV29-1 and J is TRBJ2-1, with 9 nucleotides matching TRBD2. The germline CDR1 and CDR2 sequences are SQVTM and ANQGSEA. This CDR3 has 12 amino acids.

The rearrangement links TRBV19 to TRBJ2-3, with 10 bases identical to TRBD2. V shed 5 bases and J 5 bases; nucleotides not matched to a gene: 10. This CDR3 spans 16 amino acids. CDR1 LNHDA and CDR2 SQIVND come from the germline V gene (reference sequence). In DNA, the CDR3 is TGTGCCAGTAGTTGGGCTAGCGGGGGACTGGGAGATACGCAGTATTTT. Encoded protein: CASSWASGGLGDTQYF.

The gene calls are TRBV11-3 and TRBJ2-7, with TRBD2 as a possible D gene (5 bases). V gave up 5 bases and J gave up 3 bases, with 11 bases separating them. The CDR3 has 13 amino acids. CDR1 is SGHNT, CDR2 YENEEA, per germline. CDR3 protein: CASSPDGLYEQYF. The DNA for the CDR3 is TGTGCCAGCAGCCCGGACGGACTCTACGAGCAGTACTTC.

V is TRBV28 and J is TRBJ2-3; 7 positions agree with TRBD2. With V trimmed by 8 bases and J by 4 bases, 6 bases remained unmatched. This CDR3 has 13 residues. Per the germline V gene, CDR1 is MDHEN and CDR2 is SYDVKM. CDR3 DNA: TGTGCCAGCTGGGGAACTAGCGCAGATACGCAGTATTTT. Amino acid sequence: CASWGTSADTQYF.

The rearrangement joins TRBV15 to TRBJ1-1; 8 bases match TRBD1. This CDR3 contains 15 residues. The junction had 8 bases not matched to a gene; V was cut back by 1 base and J by 7 bases. The germline V gene encodes CDR1 LNHNV and CDR2 YYDKDF (reference sequence). The CDR3 sequence is CATSRASGGDIEAFF. The CDR3 bases are TGTGCCACCAGCAGAGCGTCAGGGGGCGATATTGAAGCTTTCTTT.

This clone was counted once. The chain employs TRBV19 and TRBJ2-7, with D tentatively TRBD2 (5 bases). From germline, CDR1 is LNHDA and CDR2 SQIVND (reference sequence). The CDR3 totals 17 residues. V was shortened by 2 bases and J by 2 bases, with 19 bases between the two germline ends. The CDR3 sequence is CASSIPPTRAETYEQYF. Written as DNA, the CDR3 is TGTGCCAGTAGTATACCCCCCACGAGGGCAGAAACCTACGAGCAGTACTTC.

This clone appeared a single time. The CDR3 sequence is CASSPRTASSGNTIYF. CDR3 DNA: TGTGCCAGCTCACCTCGGACAGCTAGCTCTGGAAACACCATATATTTT. The J gene is TRBJ1-3, the V gene TRBV18; weak D call: TRBD1 (6 bases). V lost 3 bases and J lost 0, with 12 bases in between. CDR3 length equals 16 residues. Germline CDR1 reads KGHSH; CDR2 reads LQKENI. The full variable domain, completed using reference TRBV18 and TRBJ1-3, is NAGVMQNPRHLVRRRGQEARLRCSPMKGHSHVYWYRQLPEEGLKFMVYLQKENIIDESGMPKERFSAEFPKEGPSILRIQQVVRGDSAAYFCASSPRTASSGNTIYFGEGSWLTVV.

This clone appeared a few times. The chain links TRBV7-3 to TRBJ2-7; the D gene is possibly TRBD1 (8 bases). The CDR3 is 15 residues long. Looked up from germline, CDR1 is SGHTA and CDR2 is FQGTGA. The germline V and J ends were trimmed by 4 bases and 3 bases, with 16 bases remaining between them. CDR3 in amino acids: CASSSTGGGVYEQYF. The CDR3 DNA is TGTGCCAGCAGCTCCACAGGGGGGGGAGTCTACGAGCAGTACTTC.

The rearrangement uses TRBV5-4 and TRBJ2-7; TRBD2 matches at 7 bases. The ends lost 4 bases at V and 0 bases at J; junction bases unmatched: 7. The CDR3 covers 15 residues. Germline V gene data show CDR1 as SGHNT and CDR2 as YYREEE (reference sequence). CDR3 sequence (DNA): TGTGCCAGCAGCGACCAGCGGGGTTTCTCCTACGAGCAGTACTTC. It encodes CASSDQRGFSYEQYF.

The chain uses TRBV4-1 and TRBJ1-2; 9 bases align to TRBD1. The CDR3 spans 15 residues. V was pared by 4 bases and J by 0 bases, with 3 bases of the junction left unmatched. Germline V gives CDR1 MGHRA, CDR2 YSYEKL. DNA of the CDR3: TGCGCCAGCAGCCCGGGACAGGGTCCTAACTATGGCTACACCTTC. Encoded protein: CASSPGQGPNYGYTF.

This clone turned up a few times. This sequence joins TRBV15 and TRBJ2-7; a possible D gene is TRBD1 (5 bases). V lost 0 bases to trimming and J lost 1 base, with 10 bases between them. The CDR3 totals 15 residues. Germline V gives CDR1 LNHNV, CDR2 YYDKDF (reference sequence). CDR3 amino acids: CATSRDPTVSYEQYF. Written as DNA, the CDR3 is TGTGCCACCAGCAGAGATCCGACAGTTTCCTACGAGCAGTACTTC.

This clone was detected only a few times. The CDR3 DNA follows: TGTGCCAGCGGTGGGCCGCCAGTCTATGGCTACACCTTC. Protein product: CASGGPPVYGYTF. The chain carries TRBV19 and TRBJ1-2; no clear D. Per germline, CDR1 LNHDA and CDR2 SQIVND (reference sequence). V was shortened by 9 bases and J by 4 bases, with 15 bases between the two germline ends. There are 13 residues in the CDR3.

Here the CDR3 DNA reads TGTGCCAGCAGCTTGGCATTCCAAGAGACCCAGTACTTC. It encodes CASSLAFQETQYF. The rearrangement links TRBV5-4 to TRBJ2-5; D not resolved. This CDR3 has 13 residues. Germline V lookup: CDR1 SGHNT, CDR2 YYREEE (reference sequence). With 0 bases removed from V and 1 base from J, the gap between germline ends came to 4 bases.

V usage is TRBV2 and J usage is TRBJ1-2, with a tentative D call TRBD1 (5 bases). Germline lookup yields CDR1 SNHLY and CDR2 FYNNEI. The CDR3 is 14 amino acids. Trimming pared 9 bases from V and 2 bases from J, leaving 16 bases between. This chain's CDR3 is CASTSTAQNYGYTF. CDR3 nucleotides: TGTGCCAGTACCTCGACAGCACAAAACTATGGCTACACCTTC.

This chain uses TRBV5-1 with TRBJ2-2, with D possibly being TRBD1 (5 bases). Deletions cut 7 bases from V and 1 base from J, with 11 bases between. This CDR3 spans 14 amino acids. Germline assignment: CDR1 SGHRS and CDR2 YFSETQ. CDR3 DNA sequence: TGCGCCAGCGGGCAGGGTCGGAACACCGGGGAGCTGTTTTTT. Its translation is CASGQGRNTGELFF.

The chain employs TRBV30 and TRBJ1-3, with 8 nucleotides matching TRBD1. The CDR3 length is 13 residues. Germline-derived CDR1 and CDR2 are GTSNPN and SVGIG (reference sequence). V lost 4 bases, J lost 4 bases, and 3 bases stayed unmatched. CDR3 residues: CAWNRGYGNTIYF. CDR3 nucleotide sequence: TGTGCCTGGAACAGGGGGTACGGAAACACCATATATTTT.

The V gene is TRBV6-1, the J gene TRBJ2-1; 7 bases agree with TRBD1. V was pared by 7 bases and J by 4 bases, with 7 bases of the junction left unmatched. The CDR3 has 14 amino acids. CDR1 is MNHNS and CDR2 is SASEGT in the germline V gene. The CDR3 sequence is CASIRDRAYNEQFF. The CDR3, as DNA: TGTGCCAGCATCCGAGACAGGGCTTACAATGAGCAGTTCTTC.

This sequence joins TRBV25-1 and TRBJ2-5, with TRBD2 matching 7 bases. The CDR3 consists of 13 residues. Germline V gene lookup returns CDR1 MGHDK and CDR2 SYGVNS. Trimming cost V 11 bases and J 0 bases; bases outside gene matches: 6. CDR3 loop: CAGGGRDQETQYF. DNA of the CDR3: TGTGCCGGGGGGGGGAGGGACCAAGAGACCCAGTACTTC.

The CDR3 nucleotides are TGTGCCAGCAGCGCCGATAGCTACGAGCAGTACTTC. Translation gives CASSADSYEQYF. The V gene is TRBV9, the J gene TRBJ2-7; D not certain. The V and J ends lost 3 bases and 3 bases respectively, with 7 bases between them. Germline loops: CDR1 SGDLS, CDR2 YYNGEE. The CDR3 has 12 amino acids.

The chain employs TRBV7-2 and TRBJ2-1, with 8 bases that match TRBD2. The germline gives CDR1 SGHTA, CDR2 FQGNSA. The CDR3 spans 18 residues. Germline trimming cut 10 bases from V and 3 bases from J; bases unmatched to any gene: 20. DNA of the CDR3: TGTGCCATCCTCCAGGTACTCAACGGGGGGGCCTTCTACAATGAGCAGTTCTTC. Its translation is CAILQVLNGGAFYNEQFF.

This clone was seen a single time. J is TRBJ2-3 and V is TRBV27; 10 nucleotides align to TRBD2. The CDR3 consists of 16 residues. The J segment lost 5 bases and the V segment lost 4 bases, leaving 9 bases of the junction unmatched. Germline CDR1 and CDR2: MNHEY and SMNVEV (reference sequence). In DNA form, the CDR3 reads TGTGCCAGCAGTTACCCCTCTAGCGGGGGTATAGATACGCAGTATTTT. This encodes CASSYPSSGGIDTQYF.

With regard to this clone: The sample holds other DNA sequences that translate to the same CDR3. The gene calls are TRBV5-4 and TRBJ1-5; the D gene is possibly TRBD1 (6 bases). Germline V gene lookup returns CDR1 SGHNT and CDR2 YYREEE (reference sequence). The CDR3 has 13 residues. Trimming removed 0 bases at V and 7 bases at J, with 8 bases between. CDR3 sequence reads: CASSLDRVQPQHF. CDR3 DNA sequence: TGTGCCAGCAGCTTGGACAGGGTGCAGCCCCAGCATTTT.